This record concerns one TCR beta chain sequence. The CDR3 totals 15 residues. CDR1 is SGHNT, CDR2 YYREEE, per germline (reference sequence). The V and J ends lost 0 bases and 6 bases respectively, with 14 bases between them. This sample stems from a study of cytomegalovirus exposure and HLA in healthy donors. Researchers ran the PCR with 60 Vbeta and 13 Jbeta primers. TCRdb's copy holds only in-frame clones and misses some; the assay was immunoSEQ multiplex PCR. The table counts about 170,000 clones; about 0.8% lies in the top ten. The V call is TRBV5-4, the J call TRBJ2-3, with a tentative D call TRBD2 (7 bases). Sequenced sample: PBMCs. This TCR was sampled from a young woman in good health and CMV-seropositive. CDR3: CASSLAGGGGDTQYF. Written as DNA, the CDR3 is TGTGCCAGCAGCTTGGCCGGGGGAGGGGGGGATACGCAGTATTTT.